The clone carrying this T cell receptor beta chain was counted many times. Germline V gene lookup returns CDR1 SGDLS and CDR2 YYNGEE. This CDR3 has 15 amino acids. The V and J ends lost 0 bases and 0 bases respectively, with 4 bases between them. The data belong to a study of blood T cell repertoires in COVID-19. The overall study: Collection of acute and convalescent COVID-19 samples took place in the United States, Italy and Spain. PBMCs, B-cell-depleted T cells, or T cells provided the cDNA or gDNA that made up the material.

As originally analysed: Amplification from reference gene primers served as the basis for estimated nucleated cell counts. The method was immunoSEQ multiplex PCR; TCRdb's version includes in-frame clones alone and lacks a portion of them. V and J calls and clone size are copied from that table; D and trimming were computed from the DNA. The sample lists roughly 200,000 clones; more than 75% were seen once. Followed longitudinally, the Seattle patients had been enrolled during active infection. This receptor was obtained from a woman in her thirties or forties with COVID-19, enrolled during active disease. This sequence joins TRBV9 and TRBJ1-6; D remains unclear. Source material: peripheral blood. The CDR3 is CASSVDSSYNSPLHF. The CDR3 DNA reads as TGTGCCAGCAGCGTAGACAGCTCCTATAATTCACCCCTCCACTTT. Using reference TRBV9 and TRBJ1-6 for the parts outside the CDR3, the full variable domain is DSGVTQTPKHLITATGQRVTLRCSPRSGDLSVYWYQQSLDQGLQFLIQYYNGEERAKGNILERFSAQQFPDLHSELNLSSLELGDSALYFCASSVDSSYNSPLHFGNGTRLTVT.